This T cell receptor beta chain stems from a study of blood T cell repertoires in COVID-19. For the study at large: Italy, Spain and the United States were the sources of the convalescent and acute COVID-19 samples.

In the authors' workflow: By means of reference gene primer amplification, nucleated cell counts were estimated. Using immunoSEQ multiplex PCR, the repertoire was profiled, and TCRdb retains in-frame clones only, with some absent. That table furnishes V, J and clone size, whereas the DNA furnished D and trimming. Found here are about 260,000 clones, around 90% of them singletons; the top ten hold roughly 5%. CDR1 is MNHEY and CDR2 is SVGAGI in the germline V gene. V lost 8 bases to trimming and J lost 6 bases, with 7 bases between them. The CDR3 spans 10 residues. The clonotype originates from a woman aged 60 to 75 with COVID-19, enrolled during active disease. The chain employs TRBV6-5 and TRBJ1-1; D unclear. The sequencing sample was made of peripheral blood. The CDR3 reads CASGLPEAFF. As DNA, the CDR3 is TGTGCCAGCGGGCTACCTGAAGCTTTCTTT.